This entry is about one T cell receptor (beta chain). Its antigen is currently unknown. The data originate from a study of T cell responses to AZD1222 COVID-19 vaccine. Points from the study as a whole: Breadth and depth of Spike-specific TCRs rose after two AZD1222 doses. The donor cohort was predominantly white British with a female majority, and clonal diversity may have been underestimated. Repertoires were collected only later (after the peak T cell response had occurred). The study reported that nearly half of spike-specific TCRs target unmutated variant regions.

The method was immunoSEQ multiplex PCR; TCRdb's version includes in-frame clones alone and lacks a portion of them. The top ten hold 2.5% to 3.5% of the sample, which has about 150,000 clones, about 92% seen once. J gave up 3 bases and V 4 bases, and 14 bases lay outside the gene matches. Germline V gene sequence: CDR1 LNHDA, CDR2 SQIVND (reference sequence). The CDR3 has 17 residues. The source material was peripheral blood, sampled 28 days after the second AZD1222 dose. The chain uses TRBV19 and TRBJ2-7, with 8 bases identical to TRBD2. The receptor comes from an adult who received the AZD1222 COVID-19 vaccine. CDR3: CASSTGGTRPPNYEQYF. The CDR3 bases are TGTGCCAGTAGTACGGGGGGGACTCGTCCCCCCAACTACGAGCAGTACTTC. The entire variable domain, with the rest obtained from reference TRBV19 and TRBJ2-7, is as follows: DGGITQSPKYLFRKEGQNVTLSCEQNLNHDAMYWYRQDPGQGLRLIYYSQIVNDFQKGDIAEGYSVSREKKESFPLTVTSAQKNPTAFYLCASSTGGTRPPNYEQYFGPGTRLTVT.